This is a list of T cell receptor beta chains from one sample in a study of T and B cells in COVID-19 patients. TCRdb called the multiplex PCR reads again in MiXCR, with one record for every CDR3 protein. Here the sample spans fewer than 6,000 distinct CDR3 sequences, 25% to 35% being singletons. The specimen was blood. The receptors here all came from a human donor with active COVID-19. The donor label of this sample is uncertain. Both conserved end residues are part of each CDR3.

J,V,CDR3
TRBJ1-3,TRBV5-4,CASSSRTGSGNTIYF
TRBJ2-7,TRBV6-1,CASSEDSAYEQYF
TRBJ1-1,TRBV6-1,CASSEGGEAFF
TRBJ1-5,TRBV19,CASSIKGGGNQPQHF
TRBJ2-3,TRBV12-3/TRBV12-4,CASSLGFTDTQYF
TRBJ2-7,TRBV19,CASTASLGTGWHEQYF
TRBJ2-2,TRBV19,CASSILSGKTTGELFF
TRBJ1-4,TRBV12-3/TRBV12-4,CASRLGQPNEKLFF
TRBJ2-1,TRBV11-3,CASSPWTDNYVPPFF
TRBJ2-1,TRBV6-6,CASSWIPGQGYNEQFF
TRBJ1-3,TRBV19,CASSIDLSPLSPSGQGSSGNTIYF
TRBJ2-6,TRBV30,CAWSIGLPSGANVLTF
TRBJ1-5,TRBV6-5,CASTLTGGLEPQHF
TRBJ2-3,TRBV6-5,CASSYLGQGVFSTDTQYF
TRBJ2-7,TRBV5-4,CASSSSYEQYF
TRBJ2-3,TRBV5-4,CASSLAGGYDTQYF
TRBJ1-2,TRBV6-1,CASGWEGYTF
TRBJ2-2,TRBV19,CASSIQRGGGELFF
TRBJ2-1,TRBV19,CASSSTGLGVNEQFF
TRBJ2-2,TRBV6-1,CASSEAPGVTGELFF
TRBJ1-2,TRBV5-4,CASSFPAYGYTF
TRBJ2-7,TRBV10-3,CAINKDPSGSEQYF
TRBJ2-7,TRBV12-3/TRBV12-4,CASSRAGEVPYEQYF
TRBJ1-5,TRBV29-1,CSVDGQGQRQPQHF
TRBJ2-2,TRBV5-1,CASSFGATKTGELFF
TRBJ2-5,TRBV10-3,CAISPDRDAGVTQYF
TRBJ1-2,TRBV29-1,CSVEGAGLNYGYTF
TRBJ2-1,TRBV12-3/TRBV12-4,CASGPAAIHEQFF
TRBJ2-3,TRBV19,CASNRDPRTDTQYF
TRBJ1-1,TRBV5-5,CATRFEDPNAEAFF
TRBJ2-1,TRBV11-3,CASSLLRGLNYNEQFF
TRBJ1-1,TRBV12-5,CASGLGGMNTEAFF
TRBJ1-2,TRBV19,CASISGTGGYYGYTF
TRBJ2-2,TRBV5-1,CASSIAGGNTGELFF
TRBJ2-1,TRBV30,CAWSVRSGGRYNEQFF
TRBJ1-2,TRBV5-1,CASSHSQGSDGYTF
TRBJ2-1,TRBV11-1,CASSWTGGGNEQFF
TRBJ2-7,TRBV7-2,CASSRQGIPYEQYF
TRBJ2-1,TRBV6-1,CASSEASRVEQFF
TRBJ2-3,TRBV5-6,CASSLDRGLGDTQYF
TRBJ2-1,TRBV7-3,CASSTGTEQFF
TRBJ2-2,TRBV18,CASSPKGGIYTGELFF
TRBJ1-5,TRBV6-5,CASSSDGYQPQHF
TRBJ1-4,TRBV5-5,CASSLGGPRSEKLFF
TRBJ1-2,TRBV19,CATGIDRGSGYTF
TRBJ1-2,TRBV6-2/TRBV6-3,CASRKEGGYNYGYTF
TRBJ1-1,TRBV30,CAWSSTGGLNTEAFF
TRBJ1-2,TRBV19,CATRRGIYGYTF
TRBJ2-1,TRBV19,CASSTGGGLELYEQFF
TRBJ2-1,TRBV6-2/TRBV6-3,CASSYSSSAYNEQFF
TRBJ1-4,TRBV12-5,CASGFEKLFF
TRBJ1-2,TRBV27,CASSFSQTANGYTF
TRBJ2-1,TRBV11-1,CASSPTDSGREQFF
TRBJ2-3,TRBV14,CASSFDRNTQYF
TRBJ2-3,TRBV19,CASSRIPTDTQYF
TRBJ2-3,TRBV7-2,CASRPGGADTQYF
TRBJ1-2,TRBV27,CASSLIANYGYTF